This TCR beta chain was identified during a study of T cells after posttransplantation cyclophosphamide. Study-wide results and caveats: Donor-recipient repertoire similarity was low at 1-2 months, rising over year one. Recipient CMV seropositivity and CMV reactivation strongly tracked TRB clonality. Tissue-infiltrating T cells from skin or gut overlapped little with blood T cells.

Sequencing used immunoSEQ multiplex PCR; TCRdb keeps in-frame clones, though not all of them. The data show some 20,000 clones, 95% to 98% seen once. With regard to this clone: The antigen is not known.

The germline CDR1 and CDR2 sequences are MNHEY and SMNVEV (reference sequence). The CDR3 is 16 residues long. Trimming cost V 2 bases and J 2 bases, with 14 bases left between them. The naive gate required viable CD3+CD4+ or CD3+CD8+ cells with CCR7+CD45RA+CD45RO-CD95-CD27+CD28+ phenotype. On the day of bone marrow donation, the related graft donor provided peripheral blood. This chain uses TRBV27 with TRBJ2-3; D remains unclear. The TCR sequence derives from a man aged 40-49 years in good health, CMV-negative, and a related stem cell transplant donor. Sequenced material: naive CD4+ T cells sorted from PBMCs. CDR3 sequence: CASSLGYSFYTDTQYF. The CDR3 DNA reads as TGTGCCAGCAGTTTAGGGTACAGCTTTTACACAGATACGCAGTATTTT.